Below are 26 T cell receptor beta chains sequenced from a single sample in a study of blood T cell repertoires in COVID-19. Using immunoSEQ multiplex PCR, the repertoire was profiled, and TCRdb retains in-frame clones only, with some absent. There are about 95,000 clones in the sample; over 70% occur only once, and 20% to 30% lies in the top ten. Sequenced: peripheral blood. These receptor sequences come from an older man with active or convalescent COVID-19.

The chain has TRBV11-2 and TRBJ1-2, with D unresolved. The CDR3 runs 13 residues. Germline V lookup: CDR1 SGHAT, CDR2 FQNNGV. Trimming removed 1 base at V and 4 bases at J, with 7 bases between. CDR3 in DNA: TGTGCCAGCAGCTTAGGGGAGCTCTATGGCTACACCTTC. Protein product: CASSLGELYGYTF.

The chain links TRBV7-2 to TRBJ1-6; D remains unclear. Germline V gives CDR1 SGHTA, CDR2 FQGNSA. CDR3 length: 12 residues. Trimming took 4 bases from V and 13 from J, leaving 11 bases between them. CDR3 region: CASSSEKRPLHF. For the CDR3, the DNA is TGTGCCAGCAGCTCCGAAAAGCGGCCCCTCCACTTT. Based on the CDR3 plus reference TRBV7-2 and TRBJ1-6, the full variable domain is GAGVSQSPSNKVTEKGKDVELRCDPISGHTALYWYRQSLGQGLEFLIYFQGNSAPDKSGLPSDRFSAERTGGSVSTLTIQRTQQEDSAVYLCASSSEKRPLHFGNGTRLTVT.

In DNA, the CDR3 is TGTGCCAGCAGTTACTCGAAACTACGAGAGACCCAGTACTTC. Translated: CASSYSKLRETQYF. The chain carries TRBV6-2 or TRBV6-3 and TRBJ2-5; D is unclear. This CDR3 comprises 14 residues. Trimming removed 0 bases from V and 4 bases from J, with 9 bases in between. Germline CDR1 is MNHEY and CDR2 is SVGEGT.

This clone has only a few counts. The chain combines TRBV6-5 with TRBJ2-3; TRBD2 agrees at 9 bases. Per the germline V gene, CDR1 is MNHEY and CDR2 is SVGAGI. Trimming removed 6 bases from V and 3 bases from J; junction bases left unmatched: 7. The CDR3 consists of 15 residues. CDR3 region: CASSPQRGETDTQYF. For the CDR3, the DNA is TGTGCCAGCAGCCCCCAGCGGGGGGAAACAGATACGCAGTATTTT.

The chain joins TRBV6-5 to TRBJ1-2; 7 nucleotides match TRBD1. The CDR3 is 13 residues long. The J segment lost 4 bases and the V segment lost 7 bases, leaving 6 bases of the junction unmatched. The germline V gene encodes CDR1 MNHEY and CDR2 SVGAGI. This chain's CDR3 is CASNRQGGYGYTF. CDR3 coding DNA: TGTGCCAGCAACCGACAGGGTGGCTATGGCTACACCTTC.

This clone was counted a single time. The chain has TRBV19 and TRBJ1-1; unclear D gene. The length of the CDR3 is 14 residues. Germline V gives CDR1 LNHDA, CDR2 SQIVND (reference sequence). V was cut by 7 bases and J by 7 bases, with 19 bases left in between. This CDR3 is CASKVGRAGSEAFF. DNA of the CDR3: TGTGCCAGTAAAGTAGGCCGGGCGGGGAGTGAAGCTTTCTTT.

The chain joins TRBV6-5 to TRBJ1-5; 10 bases fit TRBD1. Germline CDR1 and CDR2: MNHEY and SVGAGI. J was trimmed by 7 bases and V by 7 bases; bases with no gene match: 4. The CDR3 covers 13 residues. The CDR3 loop reads CASTRTGGQPQHF. The CDR3 nucleotides are TGTGCCAGCACTAGGACAGGGGGGCAGCCCCAGCATTTT.

Details on this clone: One end of the junction is discordant with germline, which a read error may explain. The genes are TRBV20-1 and TRBJ2-4; TRBD2 matches at 10 bases. The germline V gene has CDR1 DFQATT and CDR2 SNEGSKA (reference sequence). The CDR3 sequence is 11 residues long. CDR3 nucleotide sequence: TGTAGCGGGGGGTTACAAAACATTCAGTACTTC. Translation: CSGGLQNIQYF.

Turning to this clone: This specimen includes other DNA sequences encoding the same CDR3. The rearrangement links TRBV5-1 to TRBJ1-5; D is perhaps TRBD1 (6 bases). The germline CDR1 and CDR2 sequences are SGHRS and YFSETQ. The CDR3 is 15 amino acids. The V end lost 1 base, the J end lost 0 bases, and 8 bases lay between the germline ends. In nucleotides, the CDR3 is TGCGCCAGCAGCTTGACAGGGTATAGCAATCAGCCCCAGCATTTT. Protein: CASSLTGYSNQPQHF.

The chain has TRBV5-1 and TRBJ2-7, with D perhaps TRBD1 (5 bases). The V and J ends lost 0 bases and 2 bases respectively, with 6 bases between them. The germline V gene has CDR1 SGHRS and CDR2 YFSETQ. This CDR3 spans 13 amino acids. CDR3 bases: TGCGCCAGCAGCTTGGGGACACCCTACGAGCAGTACTTC. It yields the protein CASSLGTPYEQYF.

The chain joins TRBV4-3 to TRBJ2-3; 9 bases map to TRBD2. Germline V gene data show CDR1 as LGHNA and CDR2 as YSLEER. The CDR3 extends over 16 amino acids. After removal of 1 base from V and 3 bases from J, the junction contained 5 bases not matched to a gene. The CDR3 reads CASSQGSLAGTDTQYF. DNA of the CDR3: TGCGCCAGCAGCCAAGGGTCTCTAGCGGGAACAGATACGCAGTATTTT.

The CDR3 region is CATSDPGTGGSYTGELFF. The DNA for the CDR3 is TGTGCCACCAGTGATCCCGGGACAGGGGGCTCGTATACCGGGGAGCTGTTTTTT. The chain joins TRBV24-1 to TRBJ2-2; 12 nucleotides line up with TRBD1. Looked up from germline, CDR1 is KGHDR and CDR2 is SFDVKD. V shed 3 bases, J shed 5 bases, and the junction held 9 bases outside the gene matches. This CDR3 is 18 amino acids long.

The chain combines TRBV5-6 with TRBJ1-2, with TRBD1 matching over 7 bases. J gave up 8 bases and V 0 bases, and 7 bases lay outside the gene matches. The germline CDR1 and CDR2 sequences are SGHDT and YYEEEE. CDR3 length: 14 residues. CDR3 amino acids: CASSLGDRVFGYTF. The DNA for the CDR3 is TGTGCCAGCAGCTTGGGCGACAGGGTGTTCGGCTACACCTTC.

V usage is TRBV23-1 and J usage is TRBJ2-7, with TRBD1 as a possible D gene (5 bases). TRBV23-1 is noted as an ORF with a role that remains uncertain. The CDR3 is 13 amino acids. V was clipped by 6 bases and J by 5 bases, with 14 bases between them. The CDR3, as DNA: TGCGCCAGCAGCCTGACAGATGTCGACGAGCAGTACTTC. It encodes CASSLTDVDEQYF.

The V call is TRBV12-5, the J call TRBJ1-6; TRBD1 aligns across 9 bases. Per germline, CDR1 LGHNT and CDR2 FRNRAP. This CDR3 has 16 amino acids. The trim removed 0 bases at V and 9 bases at J, leaving 6 bases unmatched. The CDR3 DNA reads as TGTGCTAGTGGTTTGGTACTGAACAGGGGGCTTTCACCCCTCCACTTT. Amino acids: CASGLVLNRGLSPLHF.

CDR3 protein: CASSLGARGGRGETQYF. The CDR3 DNA reads TGTGCCAGCAGCCTCGGGGCGCGGGGGGGCCGAGGAGAGACCCAGTACTTC. V gene TRBV7-6 combines with J gene TRBJ2-5, with 9 positions matching TRBD2. This CDR3 region has 17 residues. The germline CDR1 and CDR2 sequences are SGHVS and FNYEAQ. V shed 5 bases and J 4 bases; nucleotides not matched to a gene: 14.

V usage is TRBV7-6 and J usage is TRBJ2-3; D perhaps matches TRBD2 (6 bases). CDR3 length equals 17 residues. Trimming stripped 1 base from V and 0 bases from J, with 14 bases between. Germline CDR1 SGHVS, CDR2 FNYEAQ. CDR3 sequence: CASSLVGGGTSTDTQYF. CDR3 sequence (DNA): TGTGCCAGCAGCTTAGTGGGTGGGGGGACCAGCACAGATACGCAGTATTTT.

This clone was picked up a small number of times. The CDR3: CATGRGMNTEAFF. In DNA form, the CDR3 reads TGTGCCACGGGGCGGGGGATGAACACTGAAGCTTTCTTT. This chain joins TRBV6-5 and TRBJ1-1, with D possibly TRBD1 on 5 matching bases. V was cut by 10 bases and J by 0 bases, with 12 bases left in between. Germline CDR1 is MNHEY and CDR2 is SVGAGI. The CDR3 length is 13 residues.

The genes are TRBV30 and TRBJ2-2; no clear D gene. The CDR3 is made up of 13 amino acids. V lost 3 bases and J lost 5, with 10 bases in between. The germline gives CDR1 GTSNPN, CDR2 SVGIG (reference sequence). The chain's CDR3 is CAWSVGPTGELFF. CDR3 bases: TGTGCCTGGAGCGTTGGCCCGACCGGGGAGCTGTTTTTT.

This chain joins TRBV6-5 and TRBJ2-1; D possibly corresponds to TRBD2 (6 bases). This CDR3 has 14 residues. Deletions cut 5 bases from V and 7 bases from J, with 15 bases between. Germline V gene lookup returns CDR1 MNHEY and CDR2 SVGAGI. CDR3 coding DNA: TGTGCCAGCAGTCCCGAGGAGGGTTGGAATGAGCAGTTCTTC. Protein: CASSPEEGWNEQFF.

J is TRBJ1-3 and V is TRBV5-1; the D is unclear. CDR1 SGHRS and CDR2 YFSETQ come from the germline V gene. There are 12 residues in the CDR3. The ends were cut back, 4 bases at V and 7 bases at J, with 9 bases in the middle. CDR3 amino acids: CASSLVGNTIYF. The CDR3 region has the DNA TGCGCCAGCAGCCTCGTCGGGAACACCATATATTTT. Looking up the rest from reference TRBV5-1 and TRBJ1-3 gives the full variable domain: KAGVTQTPRYLIKTRGQQVTLSCSPISGHRSVSWYQQTPGQGLQFLFEYFSETQRNKGNFPGRFSGRQFSNSRSEMNVSTLELGDSALYLCASSLVGNTIYFGEGSWLTVV.

This chain joins TRBV14 and TRBJ2-7; D ambiguous. CDR3 size: 13 residues. Trimming left V 1 base short and J 6 bases short, with 10 bases between. Germline assignment: CDR1 SGHDN and CDR2 FVKESK. The CDR3 here is CASSQVNSGEQYF. DNA of the CDR3: TGTGCCAGCAGCCAAGTAAATTCGGGCGAGCAGTACTTC.

The chain recombines TRBV19 with TRBJ2-2; D perhaps matches TRBD2 (5 bases). Germline CDR1 is LNHDA and CDR2 is SQIVND (reference sequence). V dropped 4 bases and J dropped 6 bases, with 18 bases sitting between them. The CDR3 is 16 residues long. This chain's CDR3 is CASSTSNLAFAGELFF. CDR3 sequence (DNA): TGTGCCAGTAGTACCTCCAACCTAGCATTCGCCGGGGAGCTGTTTTTT.

V and J are TRBV2 and TRBJ2-5, with 9 bases fitting TRBD2. In germline, CDR1 is SNHLY, CDR2 FYNNEI. J gave up 5 bases and V 7 bases, and 8 bases lay outside the gene matches. This CDR3 region has 14 residues. The CDR3 spells CASKAAGGWETQYF. The CDR3 bases are TGTGCCAGCAAGGCAGCGGGGGGTTGGGAGACCCAGTACTTC.

The J gene is TRBJ2-2, the V gene TRBV2; maybe TRBD1 (5 bases). The CDR3 runs 16 residues. V gave up 6 bases and J gave up 4 bases, with 18 bases separating them. Germline loops: CDR1 SNHLY, CDR2 FYNNEI. CDR3 in DNA: TGTGCCAGCAGCCGTCCGCAGGGCGTAAGCACCGGGGAGCTGTTTTTT. This sequence encodes CASSRPQGVSTGELFF.

V usage is TRBV4-1 and J usage is TRBJ1-4, with D unresolved. The CDR3 runs 16 residues. V dropped 8 bases and J dropped 5 bases, with 21 bases sitting between them. Germline V gene lookup returns CDR1 MGHRA and CDR2 YSYEKL. The CDR3 spells CASSPNDGMLNEKLFF. The CDR3, as DNA: TGCGCCAGCTCGCCCAATGACGGGATGTTAAATGAAAAACTGTTTTTT.